Below are 24 T cell receptor beta chains sequenced from a single sample in a study of shared clonotypes between healthy human individuals. TCRdb keeps only in-frame clones here, not all; method: immunoSEQ multiplex PCR. Of about 490,000 clones listed, less than 80% are singletons. Sequenced sample: PBMCs. All receptors derive from a woman aged 40-49 years in good health. Some clones in this sample may be carry-over from other donors' samples.

The table lists this clone with a count of one. The genes are TRBV21-1 and TRBJ1-6; TRBD1 is taken as the D call from the table, unchecked against the DNA. TRBV21-1 has pseudogene status. CDR3 length: 17 amino acids. In nucleotides, the CDR3 is TGTGCCAGCAGCAAAAGAGGACCGGGACACCATAATTCACCCCTCCACTTT. Translating gives CASSKRGPGHHNSPLHF.

Worth noting for this clone: With a far larger clone one base away, a read error is the likely cause. This CDR3 is also generated by other DNA sequences in the sample. The rearrangement links TRBV27 to TRBJ1-5; D gene uncertain. CDR3 length: 15 residues. Trimming cost V 6 bases and J 7 bases, with 19 bases left between them. Germline-derived CDR1 and CDR2 are MNHEY and SMNVEV (reference sequence). The DNA for the CDR3 is TGTGCCAGCAGCCCACTCGGGGTATTGTTCCAGCCCCAGCATTTT. As protein: CASSPLGVLFQPQHF.

The chain uses TRBV28 and TRBJ1-5; D is unclear. V gave up 7 bases and J gave up 3 bases, with 10 bases separating them. Per the germline V gene, CDR1 is MDHEN and CDR2 is SYDVKM. The CDR3 has 13 residues. The CDR3 nucleotides read TGTGCCAGCACCAGAAACCCCAATCAGCCCCAGCATTTT. Translating it yields CASTRNPNQPQHF.

The chain uses TRBV28 and TRBJ2-3, with 7 bases lining up with TRBD2. V shed 3 bases and J 1 base; nucleotides not matched to a gene: 7. The CDR3 has 16 residues. Germline V gene lookup returns CDR1 MDHEN and CDR2 SYDVKM. The CDR3 coding sequence is TGTGCCAGCAGTTTCGGCGGGAGTGGGGGCACAGATACGCAGTATTTT. This sequence encodes CASSFGGSGGTDTQYF.

The J gene is TRBJ1-3, the V gene TRBV7-6; maybe TRBD1 (5 bases). The CDR3 spans 16 residues. V shed 5 bases and J shed 0 bases, with 14 bases lying between them. The germline gives CDR1 SGHVS, CDR2 FNYEAQ. The CDR3 loop reads CASSNLADTSGNTIYF. In nucleotides, the CDR3 is TGTGCCAGCAGCAACCTAGCGGACACCTCTGGAAACACCATATATTTT.

The chain couples TRBV2 to TRBJ2-5; D may be TRBD2 (5 bases). There are 14 residues in the CDR3. Germline loops: CDR1 SNHLY, CDR2 FYNNEI. Trimming pared 6 bases from V and 0 bases from J, leaving 11 bases between. The CDR3 DNA sequence: TGTGCCAGCAGAAGAGGGTCGAACCAAGAGACCCAGTACTTC. This translates into CASRRGSNQETQYF.

The rearrangement links TRBV5-1 to TRBJ2-2; D ambiguous. Germline V gene data show CDR1 as SGHRS and CDR2 as YFSETQ. The CDR3 consists of 18 residues. The germline V and J ends were trimmed by 0 bases and 3 bases, with 18 bases remaining between them. The CDR3 DNA reads as TGCGCCAGCAGCTTGGGGCTTTTGGCAACAAGGGACACCGGGGAGCTGTTTTTT. It encodes CASSLGLLATRDTGELFF.

The chain couples TRBV4-2 to TRBJ1-4; 7 positions match TRBD1. Per germline, CDR1 LGHNA and CDR2 YNFKEQ. This CDR3 comprises 15 residues. The J segment lost 7 bases and the V segment lost 0 bases, leaving 5 bases of the junction unmatched. DNA of the CDR3: TGTGCCAGCAGCCAAGAGGGCCCAGGGGGTGAAAAACTGTTTTTT. It codes for CASSQEGPGGEKLFF.

The rearrangement links TRBV5-1 to TRBJ2-7, with 10 nucleotides matching TRBD2. This CDR3 is 17 amino acids long. Germline loops: CDR1 SGHRS, CDR2 YFSETQ. V was pared by 1 base and J by 2 bases, with 9 bases of the junction left unmatched. The CDR3 DNA sequence: TGCGCCAGCAGCTTGCAGCCCGGACTAGCGGCGACCTACGAGCAGTACTTC. Translating gives CASSLQPGLAATYEQYF.

This clone has at least ten counts. The V call is TRBV29-1, the J call TRBJ1-2; 7 bases map to TRBD1. Losses at the gene ends were 7 bases for V and 4 bases for J; bases not matched to a gene: 6. CDR3 length: 12 amino acids. Germline assignment: CDR1 SQVTM and CDR2 ANQGSEA. CDR3 residues: CSATGVFYGYTF. Here the CDR3 DNA reads TGCAGCGCTACAGGGGTATTCTATGGCTACACCTTC.

The chain is built from TRBV27 and TRBJ2-1, with 9 bases lining up with TRBD1. Germline V gene sequence: CDR1 MNHEY, CDR2 SMNVEV (reference sequence). With 4 bases clipped from V and 0 bases from J, the junction kept 1 base outside the gene matches. CDR3 size: 15 residues. This CDR3 is CASSWDRDSYNEQFF. The CDR3 DNA is TGTGCCAGCAGTTGGGACAGGGACTCCTACAATGAGCAGTTCTTC.

This chain connects TRBV5-8 to TRBJ2-3; 7 bases match TRBD2. CDR1 is SGHTS, CDR2 YDEGEE, per germline. This CDR3 has 12 amino acids. J gave up 8 bases and V 7 bases, and 7 bases lay outside the gene matches. CDR3 residues: CASERGRGTQYF. In DNA form, the CDR3 reads TGTGCCAGCGAGCGGGGCCGGGGTACGCAGTATTTT. The full variable domain, with the rest looked up from reference TRBV5-8 and TRBJ2-3, is EAGVTQSPTHLIKTRGQQATLRCSPISGHTSVYWYQQALGLGLQFLLWYDEGEERNRGNFPPRFSGRQFPNYSSELNVNALELEDSALYLCASERGRGTQYFGPGTRLTVL.

This clone turned up a few times. This rearrangement joins TRBV4-1 to TRBJ2-2; 8 positions agree with TRBD2. Germline V CDR1 and CDR2: MGHRA, YSYEKL. V trimming: 8 bases; J trimming: 1 base; junction bases outside the gene matches: 9. This CDR3 is built from 16 residues. The CDR3 nucleotides read TGCGCCAGCTCGTTTACTAGCGGATGGAACACCGGGGAGCTGTTTTTT. Translated, it gives CASSFTSGWNTGELFF.

The chain recombines TRBV4-2 with TRBJ2-2, with 7 nucleotides matching TRBD2. Germline V gene data show CDR1 as LGHNA and CDR2 as YNFKEQ. The CDR3 runs to 17 residues. With V trimmed by 1 base and J by 4 bases, 9 bases remained unmatched. The DNA for the CDR3 is TGTGCCAGCAGCCAAGGCGGACGGGGGGTGATCACCGGGGAGCTGTTTTTT. This codes for CASSQGGRGVITGELFF.

The chain employs TRBV7-9 and TRBJ1-1; the match to TRBD1 covers 8 bases. Germline CDR1 is SEHNR and CDR2 is FQNEAQ (reference sequence). Trimming took 10 bases from V and 3 from J; bases not matched to a gene: 16. The CDR3 has 16 amino acids. CDR3 DNA: TGTGCCATCACCCTACTGATCAGGGGGCTGGACACTGAAGCTTTCTTT. This translates into CAITLLIRGLDTEAFF.

In regard to this clone: This sample includes further DNA sequences coding for the same CDR3. CDR3 sequence (DNA): TGTGCCAGCAGTGAACTAGCGGGAGGGCCCGGGGAGCTGTTTTTT. Translation gives CASSELAGGPGELFF. The V and J genes are TRBV6-1 and TRBJ2-2; 12 bases are a match to TRBD2. The CDR3 runs 15 residues. Germline CDR1 reads MNHNS; CDR2 reads SASEGT. The trim removed 2 bases at V and 6 bases at J, leaving 1 base unmatched.

V gene TRBV10-3 combines with J gene TRBJ2-1; 11 nucleotides align to TRBD2. With 7 bases clipped from V and 9 bases from J, the junction kept 5 bases outside the gene matches. Per the germline V gene, CDR1 is ENHRY and CDR2 is SYGVKD. The CDR3 extends over 13 amino acids. CDR3 coding DNA: TGTGCCATCAACGTTGGACTAGCGGGTGAGCAGTTCTTC. Translation gives CAINVGLAGEQFF.

The rearrangement uses TRBV13 and TRBJ2-5; 13 bases align to TRBD2. V trimming: 5 bases; J trimming: 3 bases; junction bases outside the gene matches: 3. This CDR3 spans 15 amino acids. CDR1 is PRHDT, CDR2 FYEKMQ, per germline (reference sequence). The CDR3 nucleotides read TGTGCCAGCAGCATCGGACTAGCGGGAGAAGAGACCCAGTACTTC. Translation: CASSIGLAGEETQYF.

This clone was seen repeatedly, ten times or more. The V and J genes are TRBV5-1 and TRBJ2-1; 8 positions agree with TRBD1. Germline V CDR1 and CDR2: SGHRS, YFSETQ. Trimming at V came to 4 bases and at J to 7 bases, leaving 4 bases not matched to a gene. The CDR3 covers 13 residues. CDR3 region: CASSGQGANEQFF. Here the CDR3 DNA reads TGCGCCAGCAGCGGCCAGGGGGCAAATGAGCAGTTCTTC.

The gene calls are TRBV7-2 and TRBJ2-3, with D hard to call. CDR1 SGHTA and CDR2 FQGNSA come from the germline V gene. V lost 5 bases, J lost 0 bases, and 9 bases lay in between. The length of the CDR3 is 14 residues. For the CDR3, the DNA is TGTGCCAGCAGCCCACGTTTGAGCACAGATACGCAGTATTTT. Amino acid sequence: CASSPRLSTDTQYF.

The V gene is TRBV28, the J gene TRBJ1-2; D ambiguous. Trimming pared 6 bases from V and 5 bases from J, leaving 19 bases between. The CDR3 consists of 15 residues. Germline V gene lookup returns CDR1 MDHEN and CDR2 SYDVKM. This CDR3 reads CASSPRAGARYGYTF. For the CDR3, the DNA is TGTGCCAGCAGCCCTCGGGCAGGCGCCCGATATGGCTACACCTTC.

About this clone itself: This may stem from a read error, because a much larger clone lies one nucleotide away. Other DNA sequences from this sample encode an identical CDR3 as well. This chain connects TRBV5-1 to TRBJ1-4; 9 bases map to TRBD1. The germline V gene encodes CDR1 SGHRS and CDR2 YFSETQ. This CDR3 region has 14 residues. The CDR3 protein is CASRIGTGREKLFF. The CDR3 nucleotides are TGCGCCAGCAGGATCGGGACAGGGCGGGAAAAGCTGTTTTTT.

The chain combines TRBV19 with TRBJ1-1; D is undetermined. The germline CDR1 and CDR2 sequences are LNHDA and SQIVND (reference sequence). V was clipped by 5 bases and J by 1 base, with 11 bases between them. The CDR3 contains 14 residues. The CDR3 bases are TGTGCCAGTAGTTCTGGACTACAGAACACTGAAGCTTTCTTT. Its translation: CASSSGLQNTEAFF.

This chain connects TRBV7-3 to TRBJ2-7; D might be TRBD1 (6 bases). V was shortened by 7 bases and J by 3 bases, with 16 bases between the two germline ends. The CDR3 consists of 14 residues. Germline V gene sequence: CDR1 SGHTA, CDR2 FQGTGA. The CDR3 spells CASNLTGRGYEQYF. The DNA for the CDR3 is TGTGCCAGCAACCTCACAGGGAGAGGCTACGAGCAGTACTTC.